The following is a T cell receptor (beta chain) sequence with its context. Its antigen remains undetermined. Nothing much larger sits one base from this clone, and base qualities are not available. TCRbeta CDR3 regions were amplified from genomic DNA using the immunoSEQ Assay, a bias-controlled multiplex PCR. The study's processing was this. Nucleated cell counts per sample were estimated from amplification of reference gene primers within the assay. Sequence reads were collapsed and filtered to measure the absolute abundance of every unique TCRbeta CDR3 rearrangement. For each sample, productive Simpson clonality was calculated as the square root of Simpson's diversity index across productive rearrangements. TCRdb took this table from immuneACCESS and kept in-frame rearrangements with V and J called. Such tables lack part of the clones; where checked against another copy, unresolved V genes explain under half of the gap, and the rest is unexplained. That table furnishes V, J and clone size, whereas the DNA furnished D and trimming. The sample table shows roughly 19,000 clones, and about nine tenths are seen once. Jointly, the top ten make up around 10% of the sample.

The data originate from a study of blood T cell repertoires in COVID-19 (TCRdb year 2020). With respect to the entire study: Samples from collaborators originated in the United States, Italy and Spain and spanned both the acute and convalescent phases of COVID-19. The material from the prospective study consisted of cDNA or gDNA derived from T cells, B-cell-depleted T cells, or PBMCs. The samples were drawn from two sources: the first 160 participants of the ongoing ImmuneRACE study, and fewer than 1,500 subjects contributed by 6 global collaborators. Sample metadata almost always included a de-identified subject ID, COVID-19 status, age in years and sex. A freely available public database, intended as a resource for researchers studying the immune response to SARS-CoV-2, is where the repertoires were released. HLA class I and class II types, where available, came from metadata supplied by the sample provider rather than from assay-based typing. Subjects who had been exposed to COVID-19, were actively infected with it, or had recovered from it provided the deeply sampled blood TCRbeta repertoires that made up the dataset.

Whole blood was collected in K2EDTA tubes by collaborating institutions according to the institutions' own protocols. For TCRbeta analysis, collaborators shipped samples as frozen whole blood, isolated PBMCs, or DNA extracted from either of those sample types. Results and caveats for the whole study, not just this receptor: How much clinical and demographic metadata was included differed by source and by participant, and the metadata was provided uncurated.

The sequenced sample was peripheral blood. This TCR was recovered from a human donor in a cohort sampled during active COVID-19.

The DNA sequence is as follows: TGTGCCAGCAGACCTATTAACACCGGGGAGCTGTTTTTT. This gives the protein CASRPINTGELFF. The V gene is TRBV5-8 and the J gene is TRBJ2-2; no D gene is confidently identified. The CDR1 and CDR2 encoded by the germline V gene are SGHTS and YDEGEE. From its cysteine to its phenylalanine, the CDR3 spans 13 amino acids. Only the CDR3 part of the read is kept: 39 bases, read in frame from the first base. At the junction V is shortened by 5 bases and J by 2 bases, with 7 bases in between.